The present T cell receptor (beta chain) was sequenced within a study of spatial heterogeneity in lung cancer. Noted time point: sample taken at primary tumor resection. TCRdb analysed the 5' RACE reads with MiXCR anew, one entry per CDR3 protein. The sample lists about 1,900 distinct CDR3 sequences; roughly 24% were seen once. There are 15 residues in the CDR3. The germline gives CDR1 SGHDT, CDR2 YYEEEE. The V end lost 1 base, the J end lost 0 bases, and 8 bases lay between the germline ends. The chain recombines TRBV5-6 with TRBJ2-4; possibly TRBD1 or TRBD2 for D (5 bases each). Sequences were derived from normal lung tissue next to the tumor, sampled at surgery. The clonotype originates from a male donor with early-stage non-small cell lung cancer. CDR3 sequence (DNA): TGTGCCAGCAGCTTGCCGGGGCTAGCCAAAAACATTCAGTACTTC. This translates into CASSLPGLAKNIQYF.